One T cell receptor beta chain is described in this entry. UMIs incorporating a 6-nucleotide sample barcode were appended by means of template switching. From its re-call of the 5' RACE reads, TCRdb lists each CDR3 protein once, without DNA. Recorded here are some 170,000 distinct CDR3 sequences; the top ten clones represent roughly 2.4%. This specimen belongs to a study of monozygotic twins with inflammatory bowel disease. CDR1 and CDR2 (germline): SGHAT, FQNNGV. The CDR3 is 15 amino acids. Sequencing was performed on blood. The TCR sequence derives from a human donor with ulcerative colitis or Crohn's disease, or a healthy co-twin of an affected twin (not recorded which). The chain links TRBV11-2 to TRBJ1-5; there is no DNA to check the TCRdb D call of TRBD1. The CDR3 sequence: CASSLVGGSNQPQHF.